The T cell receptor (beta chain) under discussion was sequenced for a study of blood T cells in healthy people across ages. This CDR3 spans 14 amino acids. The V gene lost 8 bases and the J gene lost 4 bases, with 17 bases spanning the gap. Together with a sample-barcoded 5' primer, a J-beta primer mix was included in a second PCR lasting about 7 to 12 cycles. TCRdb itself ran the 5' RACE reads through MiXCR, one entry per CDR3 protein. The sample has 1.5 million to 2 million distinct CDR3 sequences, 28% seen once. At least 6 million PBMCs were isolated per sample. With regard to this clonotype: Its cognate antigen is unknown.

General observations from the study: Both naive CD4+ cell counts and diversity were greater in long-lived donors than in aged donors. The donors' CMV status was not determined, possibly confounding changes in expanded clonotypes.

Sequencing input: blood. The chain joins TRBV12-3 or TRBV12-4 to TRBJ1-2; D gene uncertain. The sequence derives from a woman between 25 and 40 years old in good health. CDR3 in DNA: TGTGCCAGCGAACCTCAGACCGATTCCTATGGCTACACCTTC. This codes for CASEPQTDSYGYTF.